This TCR beta chain comes out of a study of long-term antiretroviral therapy in people with HIV (dated by TCRdb to 2021 to 2024). As for the study more broadly: The earliest samples were collected roughly a decade before the 2015 WHO recommendation for immediate ART, at a time when ART was usually postponed until CD4 counts fell. No cross-contamination during QIAcube processing was shown when test extractions of a monoclonal T-cell line were performed alongside 25 to 35 polyclonal samples. A retrospective serial study tested whether changes in peripheral blood TRB repertoire composition and diversity were associated with ART initiation and durable HIV suppression. The cohort contributed roughly 200 cryopreserved PBMC samples from 25 to 35 adults with confirmed HIV infection, collected serially over a mean of about six years (range 1-12). About 35% of the 30 participants with HIV were female.

Inclusion was restricted to participants for whom at least one PBMC sample before ART initiation and at least two post-ART samples were available. Every participant with HIV received treatment in the United States of America. Cryopreserved samples of about 0.95-10 million PBMC were thawed and washed before DNA extraction. At the time of the earliest PBMC sample, participants with HIV were aged between about 23 and 54 years. PBMC samples were contributed by each participant from 1-4 timepoints before ART initiation and 2-8 timepoints after ART initiation, with a median of 7 samples. Serial HIV viral load, CD4+ T-cell count, ART history and demographic data were obtained for every participant. Genomic DNA was extracted from unsorted PBMC with a Qiagen kit on a QIAcube, with processing performed in batches of 12 samples. Regarding this clone: The specificity of this receptor is unknown. The record has no base qualities; no much larger clone is one base away.

Per the germline V gene, MDHEN is the CDR1 and SYDVKM is the CDR2. The CDR3 contains 20 residues, cysteine and phenylalanine counted. The CDR3 DNA has 60 bases and is translated from base 1. Trimming takes 6 bases off V and 2 bases off J; junction bases not matched to a gene: 15. Study-wide findings and limitations: HIV repertoires had narrower CDR3 length ranges than controls, and the network structure suggested an antigen-experienced repertoire that shifted only slightly toward naive after ART. Samples dated from about 2003 to 2018, and the ART regimens used may be less effective than current ones. ART initiation was associated with a significant increase in TRB diversity, but diversity stayed significantly below transplant donor controls even after long-term ART. Inferences about post-ART repertoire changes were limited because no data were available on ART adherence, viral resistance or therapy changes. Because pre-ART samples had limited cell numbers, unsorted PBMC were profiled rather than sorted CD4+ and CD8+ T cells. The repertoire was dominated across all time points by expanded TRB clones identified before ART initiation, although this dominance was seen to fluctuate and to decrease in many PLHIV after ART. Limited PBMC availability meant only the TCR beta chain was sequenced, without alpha chain pairing.

The immunoSEQ hsTCRB v3.0 assay was used at survey level resolution to sequence the TRB variable region. TRB sequencing targeted a depth of about 40,000-55,000 T-cell genomes per sample. An Illumina MiSeq with a v3 150-cycle kit was used to sequence the pooled TRB libraries. Per the original workflow: Repertoire analysis was run in R within a reproducible Nextflow workflow that covered QC, data transformation and analysis. LymphoSeq2, an R package for exploring AIRR-Seq data, was used to implement the custom analyses. A few samples that produced fewer than 5000 total TRB sequences were removed, so approximately 190 HIV repertoires were analyzed. Among the roughly 190 retained HIV repertoires, fewer than 65 were collected before ART initiation and 129 after ART initiation. Repertoires were downsampled to 5000 TRB nucleotide sequences, and summary statistics were averaged over 100 downsampling iterations. TRB sequences were retained for analysis only if CDR3 regions of at least seven amino acids were present. Two measures captured diversity: a Shannon entropy-derived clonality score and the Gini coefficient. In repertoire networks, the top 5000 CDR3 amino acid sequences were linked whenever an edit distance of one separated two sequences. Antigen specificity groups and MHC restriction were predicted for TRB CDR3 amino acid sequences with GLIPH2. To flag known CMV, EBV, HIV or tissue antigen associations, CDR3 amino acid sequences were matched against VDJdb and McPAS-TCR. Pre-ART, post-ART and control groups were compared with Wilcoxon signed-rank tests and Holm-Bonferroni correction. TCRdb stores this immuneACCESS table with in-frame sequences only. Part of the clones is absent; in the studies checked, under half of the shortfall reflects unresolved V genes, and no reason is known for the rest. V, J and clone size reflect that table, while D and trimming were determined from the DNA. Present in this sample are some 31,000 clones, 95% of which were seen just once. About 8% of the sample is taken by the ten largest.

The starting material was unsorted PBMCs, obtained 5.3 years after starting antiretroviral therapy. This chain joins TRBV28 to TRBJ2-1, with 14 middle bases fitting TRBD2. The TCR comes from a man younger than 40 with HIV. The CDR3 here reads CASRLMTGTSGSRAYNEQFF. The sequenced DNA: TGTGCCAGCAGACTAATGACCGGGACTAGCGGGAGTAGGGCCTACAATGAGCAGTTCTTC.